This paragraph covers one TCR beta chain sequence. Using immunoSEQ multiplex PCR, the repertoire was profiled, and TCRdb retains in-frame clones only, with some absent. Of hundreds of thousands of clones in the sample, roughly 97% were seen once. These data are taken from a study of shared clonotypes between healthy human individuals. About the research overall: CD4 naive cells filled three plates per donor, CD4 memory three, CD8 naive two and CD8 memory one.

The CDR3 extends over 14 amino acids. After removal of 6 bases from V and 5 bases from J, the junction contained 6 bases not matched to a gene. CDR1 is KGHSH and CDR2 is LQKENI in the germline V gene. This receptor was obtained from a woman in her twenties or thirties in good health. The sequenced sample consisted of naive CD4+ T cells sorted from blood. Regarding subset: CD45RA+ positively selected. The J gene is TRBJ2-3, the V gene TRBV18; 9 bases match TRBD1. The CDR3, as DNA: TGTGCCAGCTCCTGGACAGGGGCGAAAGATACGCAGTATTTT. Its protein is CASSWTGAKDTQYF.